This TCR beta chain emerged from a study of blood T cell repertoires in COVID-19. About the research overall: Italy, Spain and the United States were the sources of the convalescent and acute COVID-19 samples. PBMCs, B-cell-depleted T cells, or T cells provided the cDNA or gDNA that made up the material.

Seattle patients were enrolled while actively infected and followed longitudinally. Original data processing: Reference gene primer amplification yielded estimated nucleated cell counts. Assay used: immunoSEQ multiplex PCR; TCRdb lists only in-frame clones, some missing. That table supplies the V and J calls and clone size; D and trimming were determined from the DNA. In the table there are 40,000 or so clones, around 90% of which are singletons. CDR1 and CDR2 from the germline V gene are SEHNR and FQNEAQ (reference sequence). The CDR3 length is 13 residues. Trimming removed 1 base from V and 5 bases from J, with 6 bases in between.

The chain carries TRBV7-9 and TRBJ1-5; perhaps TRBD1 as D (6 bases). Sequences were obtained from peripheral blood. The receptor was isolated from a man aged 55 to 70 with COVID-19, enrolled during active disease. CDR3 nucleotide sequence: TGTGCCAGCAGCTTAGACAGGGATCAGCCCCAGCATTTT. It yields the protein CASSLDRDQPQHF.